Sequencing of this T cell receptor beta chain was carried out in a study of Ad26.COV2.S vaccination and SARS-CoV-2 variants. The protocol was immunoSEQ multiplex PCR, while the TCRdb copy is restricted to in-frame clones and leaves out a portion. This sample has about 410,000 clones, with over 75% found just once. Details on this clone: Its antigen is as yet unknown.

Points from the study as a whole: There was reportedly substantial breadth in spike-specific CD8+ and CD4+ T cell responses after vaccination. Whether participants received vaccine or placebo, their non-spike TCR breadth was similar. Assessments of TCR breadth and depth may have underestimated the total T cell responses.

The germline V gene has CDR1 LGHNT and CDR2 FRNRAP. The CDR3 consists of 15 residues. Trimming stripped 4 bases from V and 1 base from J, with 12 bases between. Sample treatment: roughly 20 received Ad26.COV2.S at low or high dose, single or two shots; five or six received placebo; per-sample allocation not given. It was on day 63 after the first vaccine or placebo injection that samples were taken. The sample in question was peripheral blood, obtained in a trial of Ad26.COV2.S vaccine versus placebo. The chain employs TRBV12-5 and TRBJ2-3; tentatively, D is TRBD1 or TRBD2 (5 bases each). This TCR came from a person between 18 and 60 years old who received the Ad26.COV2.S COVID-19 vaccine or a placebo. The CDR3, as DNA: TGTGCTAGTGGTTCCACAGGACTGGGCACAGATACGCAGTATTTT. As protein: CASGSTGLGTDTQYF.